The 25 T cell receptor beta chains in this list originate from one sample, sequenced in a study of T cells in Graves' hyperthyroidism and ophthalmopathy. RNA transcripts gave rise to amplified TCR beta CDR3 regions. In the first-round RT-PCR of the TCR CDR3, the HTBI primer set was used. One entry per CDR3 protein, called by TCRdb with MiXCR from the multiplex PCR reads. This table has 300,000 to 400,000 distinct CDR3 sequences, about 20% appearing once. The sequencing sample was made of blood. These receptors were taken from a woman aged 50 to 60 with Graves' hyperthyroidism.

This clonotype was picked up a small number of times. This rearrangement joins TRBV19 to TRBJ2-1, with a possible D match to TRBD2 (6 bases). The CDR3 is 15 residues long. V lost 4 bases, J lost 6 bases, and 16 bases lay in between. The germline V gene encodes CDR1 LNHDA and CDR2 SQIVND (reference sequence). CDR3 in amino acids: CASSTGLGTVNEQFF. The CDR3 region has the DNA TGTGCCAGTAGTACGGGACTCGGAACCGTCAATGAGCAGTTCTTC.

The rearrangement joins TRBV5-5 to TRBJ1-1, with D possibly matching TRBD1 (6 bases). This CDR3 comprises 15 residues. V was cut by 1 base and J by 6 bases, with 16 bases left in between. In germline, CDR1 is SGHKS, CDR2 YYEKEE (reference sequence). The DNA of the CDR3 is TGTGCCAGCAGCTTGATAAAGGCAGGGGTGGCTGAAGCTTTCTTT. Its protein product is CASSLIKAGVAEAFF.

This clonotype was counted a few times. CDR3 coding DNA: TGCGCCAGCAGCATACTAGCGGGGGGGATCAATGAGCAGTTCTTC. Its translation: CASSILAGGINEQFF. The genes are TRBV5-1 and TRBJ2-1; 13 bases are a match to TRBD2. CDR3 length equals 15 residues. Germline V gene sequence: CDR1 SGHRS, CDR2 YFSETQ. V lost 4 bases, J lost 6 bases, and 4 bases stayed unmatched.

This clonotype appeared a few times. The chain has TRBV19 and TRBJ1-1, with TRBD1 as a possible D gene (5 bases). Trimming shortened V by 7 bases and J by 4 bases, and 13 bases separated the two germline ends. Per the germline V gene, CDR1 is LNHDA and CDR2 is SQIVND (reference sequence). This CDR3 contains 13 residues. The CDR3 spells CASNEGLGTEAFF. CDR3 nucleotide sequence: TGTGCCAGTAACGAGGGACTGGGCACTGAAGCTTTCTTT. Using reference TRBV19 and TRBJ1-1 for the parts outside the CDR3, the full variable domain is DGGITQSPKYLFRKEGQNVTLSCEQNLNHDAMYWYRQDPGQGLRLIYYSQIVNDFQKGDIAEGYSVSREKKESFPLTVTSAQKNPTAFYLCASNEGLGTEAFFGQGTRLTVV.

This clonotype was seen many times. This chain uses TRBV2 with TRBJ2-5, with 8 bases lining up with TRBD1. Germline V gene lookup returns CDR1 SNHLY and CDR2 FYNNEI. J gave up 5 bases and V 6 bases, and 8 bases lay outside the gene matches. The CDR3 extends over 14 amino acids. The CDR3 is CASSAQGAQETQYF. CDR3 nucleotide sequence: TGTGCCAGCAGCGCGCAGGGGGCACAGGAGACCCAGTACTTC. Drawing the rest from reference TRBV2 and TRBJ2-5, the complete variable domain is EPEVTQTPSHQVTQMGQEVILRCVPISNHLYFYWYRQILGQKVEFLVSFYNNEISEKSEIFDDQFSVERPDGSNFTLKIRSTKLEDSAMYFCASSAQGAQETQYFGPGTRLLVL.

Ten or more counts support this clonotype. The chain recombines TRBV12-3 or TRBV12-4 with TRBJ1-1; D is possibly TRBD1 (5 bases). This CDR3 region has 12 residues. The V and J ends lost 5 bases and 4 bases respectively, with 8 bases between them. The CDR3 DNA sequence: TGTGCCAGCAGTCGGGGGGGCACTGAAGCTTTCTTT. It specifies CASSRGGTEAFF.

Only a few counts were recorded for this clonotype. V and J are TRBV2 and TRBJ1-4; 9 positions agree with TRBD1. CDR1 is SNHLY and CDR2 is FYNNEI in the germline V gene. There are 15 residues in the CDR3. Trimming removed 6 bases from V and 5 bases from J; junction bases left unmatched: 7. CDR3 amino acids: CASSLTGGANEKLFF. CDR3 nucleotides: TGTGCCAGCAGCCTAACAGGGGGCGCGAATGAAAAACTGTTTTTT.

This clonotype has a count of ten or more. The chain employs TRBV7-8 and TRBJ2-7; 10 bases map to TRBD2. Germline assignment: CDR1 SGHVS and CDR2 FQNEAQ. V lost 5 bases, J lost 4 bases, and 14 bases stayed unmatched. The CDR3 has 17 residues. The CDR3 DNA is TGTGCCAGCAGCCCACGGACTAGCGGCCCCGCCGGGTACGAGCAGTACTTC. This codes for CASSPRTSGPAGYEQYF.

There are many counts of this clonotype. The chain joins TRBV5-1 to TRBJ2-2; D not resolved. The CDR3 is made up of 13 amino acids. Germline CDR1 is SGHRS and CDR2 is YFSETQ. V lost 5 bases and J lost 7, with 12 bases in between. Written as DNA, the CDR3 is TGCGCCAGCAGTCTCAATTTAGTCGGGGAGCTGTTTTTT. Its protein product is CASSLNLVGELFF. Full variable domain (remainder filled in from reference TRBV5-1 and TRBJ2-2): KAGVTQTPRYLIKTRGQQVTLSCSPISGHRSVSWYQQTPGQGLQFLFEYFSETQRNKGNFPGRFSGRQFSNSRSEMNVSTLELGDSALYLCASSLNLVGELFFGEGSRLTVL.

A few counts support this clonotype. The rearrangement joins TRBV5-4 to TRBJ2-7, with no clear D. Per the germline V gene, CDR1 is SGHNT and CDR2 is YYREEE (reference sequence). This CDR3 contains 16 residues. Trimming removed 0 bases at V and 5 bases at J, with 18 bases between. The DNA for the CDR3 is TGTGCCAGCAGCTTGGTGTTCGGCTCCCCAATTAACGAGCAGTACTTC. Residues: CASSLVFGSPINEQYF.

The table lists this clonotype with a few counts. The V gene is TRBV27, the J gene TRBJ1-1; 8 bases line up with TRBD1. The CDR3 is 17 amino acids. The germline V gene has CDR1 MNHEY and CDR2 SMNVEV (reference sequence). V was clipped by 0 bases and J by 4 bases; unmatched bases: 10. CDR3 nucleotide sequence: TGTGCCAGCAGTTTATCGATAACAGGGGGTCGTGTCACTGAAGCTTTCTTT. Translation: CASSLSITGGRVTEAFF.

The chain employs TRBV10-3 and TRBJ1-5, with D tentatively TRBD1 (6 bases). V lost 4 bases and J lost 5, with 12 bases in between. Germline CDR1 and CDR2: ENHRY and SYGVKD. The length of the CDR3 is 14 residues. Written as DNA, the CDR3 is TGTGCCATCAGTGTCGGAGGGGGGGATCAGCCCCAGCATTTT. Protein: CAISVGGGDQPQHF.

This clonotype showed up many times. V usage is TRBV18 and J usage is TRBJ2-7; D possibly uses TRBD1 or TRBD2 (5 bases each). CDR3 length: 13 amino acids. The germline V and J ends were trimmed by 3 bases and 6 bases, with 12 bases remaining between them. CDR1 KGHSH and CDR2 LQKENI come from the germline V gene. CDR3 sequence reads: CASSPGELTEQYV. DNA of the CDR3: TGTGCCAGCTCACCGGGGGAATTGACCGAGCAGTACGTC.

The genes are TRBV19 and TRBJ2-7; TRBD2 aligns across 9 bases. V was pared by 4 bases and J by 6 bases, with 4 bases of the junction left unmatched. The CDR3 sequence is 13 residues long. Germline V gives CDR1 LNHDA, CDR2 SQIVND (reference sequence). CDR3 sequence reads: CASSKLAGAEQYF. The CDR3 nucleotides are TGTGCCAGTAGTAAGTTAGCGGGAGCCGAGCAGTACTTC.

In its sample, this clonotype was seen a few times. This chain connects TRBV7-9 to TRBJ1-5; 7 bases are shared with TRBD1. V lost 5 bases and J lost 0; bases outside the gene matches: 4. This CDR3 is 15 amino acids long. Germline CDR1 and CDR2: SEHNR and FQNEAQ (reference sequence). The CDR3 protein is CASSGGQYSNQPQHF. CDR3 DNA: TGTGCCAGCAGCGGGGGACAGTATAGCAATCAGCCCCAGCATTTT. Full variable domain (missing parts from reference TRBV7-9 and TRBJ1-5): DTGVSQNPRHKITKRGQNVTFRCDPISEHNRLYWYRQTLGQGPEFLTYFQNEAQLEKSRLLSDRFSAERPKGSFSTLEIQRTEQGDSAMYLCASSGGQYSNQPQHFGDGTRLSIL.

The chain recombines TRBV5-1 with TRBJ2-2, with D unclear. The ends were cut back, 0 bases at V and 6 bases at J, with 12 bases in the middle. The germline V gene has CDR1 SGHRS and CDR2 YFSETQ. This CDR3 spans 15 amino acids. For the CDR3, the DNA is TGCGCCAGCAGCTTGGCCGGTCCCGGACCCGGGGAGCTGTTTTTT. Translating it yields CASSLAGPGPGELFF.

This clonotype has ten or more counts. The V and J genes are TRBV27 and TRBJ1-2, with TRBD1 identical over 7 bases. The CDR3 loop spans 13 amino acids. The V segment lost 2 bases and the J segment 6 bases; nucleotides outside the gene matches: 3. Germline CDR1 and CDR2: MNHEY and SMNVEV (reference sequence). The DNA of the CDR3 is TGTGCCAGCAGTTTAGGAGGGGGCCATGGCTACACCTTC. Amino acid sequence: CASSLGGGHGYTF.

This chain joins TRBV6-1 and TRBJ2-5; 13 bases are shared with TRBD2. The CDR3 sequence is 13 residues long. The junction had 3 bases not matched to a gene; V was cut back by 8 bases and J by 6 bases. CDR1 and CDR2 from the germline V gene are MNHNS and SASEGT. As DNA, the CDR3 is TGTGCCAGCTGGACTAGCGGGAGTAAGACCCAGTACTTC. It is translated as CASWTSGSKTQYF.

The chain links TRBV20-1 to TRBJ2-1; 7 nucleotides line up with TRBD1. Per germline, CDR1 DFQATT and CDR2 SNEGSKA (reference sequence). The CDR3 is 14 residues long. J lost 7 bases, V lost 1 base, and 7 bases had no gene match. Here the CDR3 reads CSARVGTVINEQFF. CDR3 in DNA: TGCAGTGCTAGAGTCGGGACAGTTATAAATGAGCAGTTCTTC.

The chain links TRBV7-3 to TRBJ1-2; D may be TRBD1 (5 bases). The V gene lost 6 bases and the J gene lost 0 bases, with 17 bases spanning the gap. The germline V gene has CDR1 SGHTA and CDR2 FQGTGA. CDR3 length equals 16 residues. The CDR3 region has the DNA TGTGCCAGCAGTCCTAGCGGGGCGGAAGCTAACTATGGCTACACCTTC. It encodes CASSPSGAEANYGYTF.

This clonotype has ten or more counts. CDR3 nucleotides: TGCAGTGCTAGGACTCGGCGTCAGGGGTCCCAAGAGACCCAGTACTTC. Translating gives CSARTRRQGSQETQYF. The V and J genes are TRBV20-1 and TRBJ2-5; weak D call: TRBD1 (6 bases). In germline, CDR1 is DFQATT, CDR2 SNEGSKA (reference sequence). The CDR3 runs 16 residues. The V and J ends lost 3 bases and 1 base respectively, with 18 bases between them.

This sequence joins TRBV3-1 and TRBJ1-1; D is unclear. Trimming took 0 bases from V and 1 from J, leaving 3 bases between them. CDR1 LGHDT and CDR2 YNNKEL come from the germline V gene (reference sequence). This CDR3 has 13 residues. The CDR3: CASSQDWNTEAFF. The CDR3 DNA sequence: TGTGCCAGCAGCCAAGACTGGAACACTGAAGCTTTCTTT.

Points on this clonotype: Possible read error: a much larger clone is one base away. In DNA form, the CDR3 reads TGTGCCAGCACCTGGGACAGTTTGAACACTGAAGCTTTCTTT. Its translation: CASTWDSLNTEAFF. The rearrangement uses TRBV12-3 or TRBV12-4 and TRBJ1-1; 7 nucleotides agree with TRBD1. The CDR3 loop spans 14 amino acids. The ends lost 7 bases at V and 0 bases at J; junction bases unmatched: 5.

This clonotype showed up just a few times. The chain carries TRBV24-1 and TRBJ2-1; TRBD2 aligns across 8 bases. The V segment lost 5 bases and the J segment 1 base; nucleotides outside the gene matches: 6. Germline lookup yields CDR1 KGHDR and CDR2 SFDVKD. The CDR3 contains 16 residues. Here the CDR3 reads CATSGLSGASYNEQFF. CDR3 DNA sequence: TGTGCCACCAGTGGTCTTAGCGGGGCGTCCTACAATGAGCAGTTCTTC.

This chain uses TRBV6-2 or TRBV6-3 with TRBJ2-5; tentatively, D is TRBD1 (6 bases). Trimming took 0 bases from V and 4 from J, leaving 12 bases between them. There are 15 residues in the CDR3. In germline, CDR1 is MNHEY, CDR2 SVGEGT. CDR3 in amino acids: CASSYSPGVGETQYF. In nucleotides, the CDR3 is TGTGCCAGCAGTTACTCACCAGGGGTGGGAGAGACCCAGTACTTC.